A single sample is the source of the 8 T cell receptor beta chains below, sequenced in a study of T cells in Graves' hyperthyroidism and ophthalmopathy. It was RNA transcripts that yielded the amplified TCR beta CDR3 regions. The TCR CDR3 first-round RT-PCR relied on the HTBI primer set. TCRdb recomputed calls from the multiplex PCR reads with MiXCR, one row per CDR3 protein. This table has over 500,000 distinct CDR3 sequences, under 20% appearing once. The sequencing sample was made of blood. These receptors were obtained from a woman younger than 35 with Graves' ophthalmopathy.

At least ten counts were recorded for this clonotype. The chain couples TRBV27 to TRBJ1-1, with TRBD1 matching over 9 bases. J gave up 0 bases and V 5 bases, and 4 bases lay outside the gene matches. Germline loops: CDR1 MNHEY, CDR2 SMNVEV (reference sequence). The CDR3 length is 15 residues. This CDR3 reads CASSLQGAMNTEAFF. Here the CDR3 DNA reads TGTGCCAGCAGTCTACAGGGGGCGATGAACACTGAAGCTTTCTTT.

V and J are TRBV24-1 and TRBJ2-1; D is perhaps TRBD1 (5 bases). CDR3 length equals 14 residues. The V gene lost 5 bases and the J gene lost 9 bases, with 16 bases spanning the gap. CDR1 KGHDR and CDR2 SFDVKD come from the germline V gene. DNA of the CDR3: TGTGCCACCAGTGCTGACCGACAGTATGCTGAGCAGTTCTTC. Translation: CATSADRQYAEQFF.

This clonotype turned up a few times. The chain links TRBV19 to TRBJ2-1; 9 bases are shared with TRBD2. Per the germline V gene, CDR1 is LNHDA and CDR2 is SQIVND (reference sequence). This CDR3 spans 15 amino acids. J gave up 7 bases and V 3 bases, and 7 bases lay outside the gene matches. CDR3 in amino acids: CASSIYLAGKNEQFF. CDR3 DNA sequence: TGTGCCAGTAGTATTTACCTAGCGGGAAAGAATGAGCAGTTCTTC.

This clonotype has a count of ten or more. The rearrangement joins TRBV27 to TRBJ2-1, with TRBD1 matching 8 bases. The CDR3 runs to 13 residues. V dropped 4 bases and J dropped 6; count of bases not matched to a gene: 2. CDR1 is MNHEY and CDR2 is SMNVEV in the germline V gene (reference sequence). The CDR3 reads CASSWQGANEQFF. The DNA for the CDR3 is TGTGCCAGCAGTTGGCAGGGGGCCAATGAGCAGTTCTTC.

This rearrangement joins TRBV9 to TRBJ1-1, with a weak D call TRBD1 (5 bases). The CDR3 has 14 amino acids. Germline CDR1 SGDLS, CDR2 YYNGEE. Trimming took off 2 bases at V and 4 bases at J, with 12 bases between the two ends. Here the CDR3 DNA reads TGTGCCAGCAGCGTTTCAGGGAGTAGCACTGAAGCTTTCTTT. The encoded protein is CASSVSGSSTEAFF. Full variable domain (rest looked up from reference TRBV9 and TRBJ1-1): DSGVTQTPKHLITATGQRVTLRCSPRSGDLSVYWYQQSLDQGLQFLIQYYNGEERAKGNILERFSAQQFPDLHSELNLSSLELGDSALYFCASSVSGSSTEAFFGQGTRLTVV.

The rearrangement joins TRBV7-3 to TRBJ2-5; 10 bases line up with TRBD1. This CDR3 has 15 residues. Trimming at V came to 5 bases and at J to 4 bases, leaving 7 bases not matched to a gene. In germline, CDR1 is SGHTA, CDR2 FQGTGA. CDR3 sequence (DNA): TGTGCCAGCAGCCATACTGGACAGGGGGGAGAGACCCAGTACTTC. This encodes CASSHTGQGGETQYF.

In DNA, the CDR3 is TGTGCCAGCTCACCACAGAGCACCGGGGAGCTGTTTTTT. It encodes CASSPQSTGELFF. V gene TRBV18 combines with J gene TRBJ2-2; D is ambiguous. The CDR3 extends over 13 amino acids. Looked up from germline, CDR1 is KGHSH and CDR2 is LQKENI. V was pared by 1 base and J by 4 bases, with 4 bases between. The full variable domain, with the rest looked up from reference TRBV18 and TRBJ2-2, is NAGVMQNPRHLVRRRGQEARLRCSPMKGHSHVYWYRQLPEEGLKFMVYLQKENIIDESGMPKERFSAEFPKEGPSILRIQQVVRGDSAAYFCASSPQSTGELFFGEGSRLTVL.

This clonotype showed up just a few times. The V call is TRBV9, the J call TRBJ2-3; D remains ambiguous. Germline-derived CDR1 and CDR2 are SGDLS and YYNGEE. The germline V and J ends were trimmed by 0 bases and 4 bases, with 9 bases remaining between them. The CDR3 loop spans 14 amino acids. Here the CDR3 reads CASSVGGSSDTQYF. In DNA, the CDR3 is TGTGCCAGCAGCGTAGGAGGATCATCAGATACGCAGTATTTT.